This T cell receptor (beta chain) is drawn from a study of a mutant IDH1 vaccine in newly diagnosed glioma. Study-wide background: Mean patient age was about 40 years; roughly 62% were male and approximately 40% female.

About this clone: Its antigen remains unknown.

Germline CDR1 reads MDHEN; CDR2 reads SYDVKM. There are 17 residues in the CDR3. The germline V and J ends were trimmed by 7 bases and 0 bases, with 22 bases remaining between them. Time point of the sample: week 47, end of study. Each dose delivered 300 ug of mutant IDH1 20-mer peptide subcutaneously with imiquimod. This table comes from immunoSEQ multiplex PCR, and its TCRdb copy is limited to in-frame clones, with some not included. The repertoire holds about 12,000 clones, with around 78% as singletons. The specimen comprised PBMCs, sampled from a glioma patient whose treatment included an IDH1 peptide vaccine. V gene TRBV28 combines with J gene TRBJ2-7, with D possibly being TRBD1 (6 bases). The source of this sequence is a middle-aged woman with glioma. The CDR3, as DNA: TGTGCCAGCAATAGGGGGTCAGGAGGCCAACTCTCCTACGAGCAGTACTTC. This translates into CASNRGSGGQLSYEQYF.